These 19 T cell receptor beta chains were sequenced from one sample in a study of response to subunit inactivated influenza vaccine. TCRdb reprocessed the RT-PCR reads with MiXCR, giving one entry per CDR3 protein. Of under 850,000 distinct CDR3 sequences detected, about a fifth appear once; the ten largest clones hold roughly a tenth. The sequences come from PBMCs from blood, collected about 5 days after vaccination. Every receptor here comes from a man in his fifties who received an inactivated influenza vaccine.

The table lists this clonotype with a few counts. The chain carries TRBV5-5 and TRBJ2-3; possible D gene TRBD1, 5 bases. The CDR3 has 17 residues. V shed 5 bases and J shed 0 bases, with 19 bases lying between them. Germline CDR1 is SGHKS and CDR2 is YYEKEE (reference sequence). CDR3 loop: CASRRGWAVGSTDTQYF. The CDR3 bases are TGTGCCAGCAGAAGGGGATGGGCCGTAGGGAGCACAGATACGCAGTATTTT.

The chain has TRBV24-1 and TRBJ1-1; the D gene is possibly TRBD1 (5 bases). The V end lost 4 bases, the J end lost 7 bases, and 12 bases lay between the germline ends. There are 13 residues in the CDR3. Germline lookup yields CDR1 KGHDR and CDR2 SFDVKD. In DNA, the CDR3 is TGTGCCACCAGTGACACGGGGACCATTGAAGCTTTCTTT. Its translation is CATSDTGTIEAFF.

This clonotype was seen only a few times. The V gene is TRBV2, the J gene TRBJ2-7, with TRBD2 matching over 9 bases. Germline CDR1 SNHLY, CDR2 FYNNEI. Trimming took 7 bases from V and 4 from J; bases not matched to a gene: 5. The CDR3 contains 13 residues. CDR3 coding DNA: TGTGCCAGCACTTCTAGCGGGGTGTACGAGCAGTACTTC. Encoded protein: CASTSSGVYEQYF.

This clonotype showed up just a few times. The chain joins TRBV10-2 to TRBJ2-1; no definite D call. The CDR3 covers 11 residues. Between the trimmed V and J ends, which lost 4 bases and 8 bases, there was a span of 6 bases. In germline, CDR1 is WSHSY, CDR2 SAAADI. The DNA of the CDR3 is TGCGCCAGCAGTGGGGTTCATGAGCAGTTCTTC. Residues: CASSGVHEQFF.

This clonotype was recorded a few times. The chain combines TRBV5-4 with TRBJ2-2, with 11 bases identical to TRBD2. The CDR3 has 15 amino acids. Trimming took 1 base from V and 5 from J; bases not matched to a gene: 1. CDR1 is SGHNT and CDR2 is YYREEE in the germline V gene (reference sequence). The CDR3 reads CASSLPSGGTGELFF. The CDR3 region has the DNA TGTGCCAGCAGCTTGCCTAGCGGGGGGACCGGGGAGCTGTTTTTT.

This clonotype was recorded a few times. This chain connects TRBV3-1 to TRBJ2-3; D is unclear. The CDR3 is 15 residues long. CDR1 is LGHDT and CDR2 is YNNKEL in the germline V gene (reference sequence). Trimming removed 3 bases at V and 3 bases at J, with 13 bases between. The chain's CDR3 is CASSHSGPGTDTQYF. In DNA form, the CDR3 reads TGTGCCAGCAGCCACTCCGGACCCGGGACAGATACGCAGTATTTT.

The V and J genes are TRBV2 and TRBJ2-7, with D perhaps matching TRBD1 (6 bases). V was cut by 3 bases and J by 0 bases, with 27 bases left in between. CDR1 is SNHLY, CDR2 FYNNEI, per germline. CDR3 size: 20 residues. The CDR3 spells CASSDLLTPGHLTPSYEQYF. The DNA for the CDR3 is TGTGCCAGCAGTGACTTGTTGACGCCGGGACACCTGACCCCCTCCTACGAGCAGTACTTC.

This clonotype occurred a few times. The CDR3 spells CASSSSGTSGRSYNEQFF. In nucleotides, the CDR3 is TGTGCCAGCAGTTCTTCCGGGACTAGCGGGAGATCCTACAATGAGCAGTTCTTC. The chain is built from TRBV27 and TRBJ2-1, with TRBD2 identical over 14 bases. Germline V gene sequence: CDR1 MNHEY, CDR2 SMNVEV (reference sequence). CDR3 length equals 18 residues. V gave up 4 bases and J gave up 1 base; unmatched junction bases: 6.

This clonotype was observed a few times. This sequence joins TRBV7-8 and TRBJ2-1; 8 nucleotides match TRBD2. The CDR3 consists of 16 residues. V shed 6 bases, J shed 7 bases, and the junction held 14 bases outside the gene matches. The germline gives CDR1 SGHVS, CDR2 FQNEAQ. The CDR3 DNA reads TGTGCCAGCAGTAACACCCCGGGACTAGGGATGAATGAGCAGTTCTTC. Translation: CASSNTPGLGMNEQFF. Filled out from reference TRBV7-8 and TRBJ2-1, the complete variable domain reads GAGVSQSPRYKVAKRGQDVALRCDPISGHVSLFWYQQALGQGPEFLTYFQNEAQLDKSGLPSDRFFAERPEGSVSTLKIQRTQQEDSAVYLCASSNTPGLGMNEQFFGPGTRLTVL.

The V gene is TRBV20-1, the J gene TRBJ1-1; TRBD1 might be the D (6 bases). V gave up 0 bases and J gave up 1 base, with 9 bases separating them. Germline CDR1 is DFQATT and CDR2 is SNEGSKA (reference sequence). The CDR3 consists of 14 residues. For the CDR3, the DNA is TGCAGTGCTAGAGATCAGGGGTGGAACACTGAAGCTTTCTTT. Its translation: CSARDQGWNTEAFF.

This clonotype was observed a handful of times. The gene calls are TRBV4-3 and TRBJ1-1; possible D gene TRBD1, 5 bases. The CDR3 contains 15 residues. V lost 0 bases to trimming and J lost 2 bases, with 10 bases between them. Germline V gives CDR1 LGHNA, CDR2 YSLEER. The CDR3 loop reads CASSQDGAANTEAFF. In nucleotides, the CDR3 is TGCGCCAGCAGCCAAGATGGGGCAGCCAACACTGAAGCTTTCTTT.

The chain carries TRBV2 and TRBJ2-2; D possibly corresponds to TRBD2 (5 bases). In germline, CDR1 is SNHLY, CDR2 FYNNEI. Trimming cost V 4 bases and J 1 base, with 13 bases left between them. There are 16 residues in the CDR3. The CDR3 nucleotides are TGTGCCAGCAGTGCGGGGTGGGCAAGGAACACCGGGGAGCTGTTTTTT. Translating it yields CASSAGWARNTGELFF. Looking up the rest from reference TRBV2 and TRBJ2-2 gives the full variable domain: EPEVTQTPSHQVTQMGQEVILRCVPISNHLYFYWYRQILGQKVEFLVSFYNNEISEKSEIFDDQFSVERPDGSNFTLKIRSTKLEDSAMYFCASSAGWARNTGELFFGEGSRLTVL.

Many counts were recorded for this clonotype. The chain uses TRBV29-1 and TRBJ2-3; D remains ambiguous. This CDR3 region has 11 residues. V was shortened by 5 bases and J by 2 bases, with 5 bases between the two germline ends. From germline, CDR1 is SQVTM and CDR2 ANQGSEA. CDR3 DNA: TGCAGCGTTCTCCTCACAGATACGCAGTATTTT. Translation: CSVLLTDTQYF.

The chain is built from TRBV6-1 and TRBJ1-1; 7 bases match TRBD1. With V trimmed by 3 bases and J by 0 bases, 4 bases remained unmatched. Per the germline V gene, CDR1 is MNHNS and CDR2 is SASEGT. The CDR3 is 15 amino acids. The CDR3 is CASSDLGGLNTEAFF. Here the CDR3 DNA reads TGTGCCAGCAGTGATTTAGGGGGCCTGAACACTGAAGCTTTCTTT.

This clonotype was counted ten times or more. This sequence joins TRBV20-1 and TRBJ2-2; tentative D call: TRBD1 (6 bases). Trimming pared 8 bases from V and 0 bases from J, leaving 13 bases between. The CDR3 runs 14 residues. Germline CDR1 reads DFQATT; CDR2 reads SNEGSKA (reference sequence). The CDR3 DNA reads as TGCAGTACAGGACAGTTGGCGAACACCGGGGAGCTGTTTTTT. Encoded protein: CSTGQLANTGELFF.

This chain joins TRBV4-2 and TRBJ2-7, with D unclear. This CDR3 contains 16 residues. Between the trimmed V and J ends, which lost 0 bases and 3 bases, there was a span of 15 bases. CDR1 and CDR2 (germline): LGHNA, YNFKEQ. CDR3 nucleotide sequence: TGTGCCAGCAGCCAAGATTCGGGTGAGTGGGTCTACGAGCAGTACTTC. Amino acid sequence: CASSQDSGEWVYEQYF.

In its sample, this clonotype was seen a few times. The rearrangement links TRBV12-3 or TRBV12-4 to TRBJ2-2; D not certain. CDR3 length: 13 residues. V was trimmed by 10 bases and J by 2 bases, leaving 11 bases between them. The CDR3 loop is CATYGFNTGELFF. The CDR3 nucleotides are TGTGCCACCTACGGATTTAACACCGGGGAGCTGTTTTTT.

This clonotype was counted between two and nine times. The chain uses TRBV20-1 and TRBJ1-5, with a tentative D call TRBD1 (6 bases). Trimming took off 1 base at V and 0 bases at J, with 7 bases between the two ends. From germline, CDR1 is DFQATT and CDR2 SNEGSKA (reference sequence). This CDR3 is 14 amino acids long. DNA of the CDR3: TGCAGTGCTAGAGTGGACAGTAGCAATCAGCCCCAGCATTTT. Its translation: CSARVDSSNQPQHF.

The CDR3 here is CASSAFTGELFF. The CDR3, as DNA: TGTGCCAGCAGCGCTTTTACCGGGGAGCTGTTTTTT. V is TRBV7-6 and J is TRBJ2-2; D call uncertain. With 5 bases removed from V and 5 bases from J, the gap between germline ends came to 6 bases. The germline gives CDR1 SGHVS, CDR2 FNYEAQ. CDR3 length: 12 amino acids.